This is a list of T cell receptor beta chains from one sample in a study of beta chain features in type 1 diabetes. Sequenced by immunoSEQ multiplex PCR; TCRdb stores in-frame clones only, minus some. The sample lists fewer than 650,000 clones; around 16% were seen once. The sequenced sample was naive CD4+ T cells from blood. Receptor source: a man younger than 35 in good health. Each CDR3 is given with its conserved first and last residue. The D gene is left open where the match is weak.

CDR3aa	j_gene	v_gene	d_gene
CASRLAGVVTDTQYF	TRBJ2-3	TRBV2	TRBD2
CASSLAQGSGYTF	TRBJ1-2	TRBV7-2	.
CASSPSEKGYEQYF	TRBJ2-7	TRBV19	.
CASSLGQSNQPQHF	TRBJ1-5	TRBV5-1	.
CASSLSGDRGYTF	TRBJ1-2	TRBV5-5	.
CAISGTGRRNQPQHF	TRBJ1-5	TRBV10-3	TRBD1
CSVYRGEKLFF	TRBJ1-4	TRBV29-1	.
CASRGPLSSYTF	TRBJ1-2	TRBV6-5	.
CASSQARSGFYGYTF	TRBJ1-2	TRBV4-3	.
CASSLSRVSYEQYF	TRBJ2-7	TRBV13	.
CASTQGQQLNSPLHF	TRBJ1-6	TRBV19	TRBD1
CASSIEDSYNEQFF	TRBJ2-1	TRBV19	.
CASSLTSGAPGEQYF	TRBJ2-7	TRBV7-2	TRBD2
CASSVEAGGVYGYTF	TRBJ1-2	TRBV9	TRBD1
CATSGSGPGDEQYF	TRBJ2-7	TRBV15	.
CAGKTSGAGDTQYF	TRBJ2-3	TRBV6-1	TRBD2
CASSSRVDRVDYF	TRBJ2-5	TRBV7-2	TRBD1